Listed below are T cell receptor beta chains from one sample, sequenced in a study of blood T cell repertoires in COVID-19. The protocol was immunoSEQ multiplex PCR, while the TCRdb copy is restricted to in-frame clones and leaves out a portion. The sample has some 80,000 clones; approximately 83% are singletons. The sequenced sample consisted of peripheral blood. Source of these receptors: a human donor in a cohort sampled during active COVID-19. CDR3s include the opening cysteine and the closing phenylalanine or tryptophan. The order of the fields is clone size, J gene, D gene, V gene, CDR3 protein, CDR3 DNA. The D gene is left open where the match is weak. Size is omitted from some rows. Given values are once, few, many or a class for expanded clones.

NA TRBJ2-3 NA TRBV12-3/TRBV12-4 CASSPRLADTQYF TGTGCCAGCAGCCCACGACTAGCAGATACGCAGTATTTT
NA TRBJ2-2 NA TRBV4-2 CASSQEASVNTGELFF TGTGCCAGCAGCCAAGAAGCTAGCGTGAACACCGGGGAGCTGTTTTTT
NA TRBJ1-2 NA TRBV2 CASSAETAYGYTF TGTGCCAGCAGCGCCGAGACAGCGTATGGCTACACCTTC
NA TRBJ2-3 TRBD2 TRBV2 CASSPGVAGATDTQYF TGTGCCAGCAGCCCCGGGGTAGCGGGGGCCACAGATACGCAGTATTTT
NA TRBJ2-4 TRBD2 TRBV27 CASTPSGGWAKNIQYF TGTGCCAGCACCCCTAGCGGGGGGTGGGCCAAAAACATTCAGTACTTC
NA TRBJ2-7 TRBD1 TRBV11-3 CASSLGRTGFYEQYF TGTGCCAGCAGCTTAGGAAGGACAGGATTTTACGAGCAGTACTTC
NA TRBJ2-1 NA TRBV6-2/TRBV6-3 CASSSDGSYNEQFF TGTGCCAGCAGTAGCGACGGCTCCTACAATGAGCAGTTCTTC
NA TRBJ1-2 TRBD1 TRBV19 CASSIEPGQGARGYTF TGTGCCAGTAGTATAGAGCCGGGACAGGGGGCGCGAGGCTACACCTTC
NA TRBJ2-3 TRBD1 TRBV28 CASSLWGQGAYTQYF TGTGCCAGCAGTTTATGGGGACAGGGGGCATATACGCAGTATTTT
NA TRBJ1-1 TRBD1 TRBV19 CASSVTGVNTEAFF TGTGCCAGTAGTGTGACAGGGGTGAACACTGAAGCTTTCTTT
few TRBJ2-3 TRBD2 TRBV13 CASSSSGGATDTQYF TGTGCCAGCAGCTCGAGCGGGGGGGCTACAGATACGCAGTATTTT
once TRBJ1-2 NA TRBV5-6 CASSPPTGGWGYTF TGTGCCAGCAGCCCCCCGACGGGAGGATGGGGCTACACCTTC